One and the same sample provided the 20 T cell receptor beta chains below, sequenced in a study of blood T cell repertoires in COVID-19. Some clones are missing from TCRdb's copy, which holds only in-frame ones; the method was immunoSEQ multiplex PCR. The top ten hold around 1.2% of the sample, which has 300,000 to 450,000 clones, around 89% seen once. Sequenced: PBMCs or T cells enriched from blood (not recorded which). Receptors originate from a woman aged 18-29 years who had recovered from COVID-19.

This chain joins TRBV11-1 and TRBJ2-3, with 9 bases matching TRBD2. J was trimmed by 3 bases and V by 6 bases; bases with no gene match: 4. This CDR3 is 14 amino acids long. Germline CDR1 reads SGHAT; CDR2 reads FQDESV (reference sequence). CDR3 DNA: TGTGCCAGCAGAAGACTAGCGGAGACAGATACGCAGTATTTT. Its protein product is CASRRLAETDTQYF.

The chain carries TRBV25-1 and TRBJ2-7, with 14 bases fitting TRBD2. CDR3 length equals 15 residues. The V gene end was trimmed by 9 bases and the J gene end by 2 bases; junction bases not matched to a gene: 6. CDR1 is MGHDK, CDR2 SYGVNS, per germline. The CDR3 loop reads CASLRLAGGPYEQYF. CDR3 DNA: TGTGCCAGTCTTAGACTAGCGGGGGGGCCCTACGAGCAGTACTTC.

This chain uses TRBV27 with TRBJ1-5, with D hard to call. Per the germline V gene, CDR1 is MNHEY and CDR2 is SMNVEV (reference sequence). There are 14 residues in the CDR3. Trimming removed 0 bases from V and 3 bases from J, with 6 bases in between. In nucleotides, the CDR3 is TGTGCCAGCAGTTTATCCAGATACAATCAGCCCCAGCATTTT. This translates into CASSLSRYNQPQHF.

V and J are TRBV6-5 and TRBJ2-1; D possibly corresponds to TRBD1 (5 bases). The germline V gene has CDR1 MNHEY and CDR2 SVGAGI. Between the trimmed V and J ends, which lost 7 bases and 0 bases, there was a span of 10 bases. This CDR3 comprises 14 residues. The CDR3 protein is CASKADISYNEQFF. Here the CDR3 DNA reads TGTGCCAGCAAGGCGGACATCTCCTACAATGAGCAGTTCTTC.

The chain joins TRBV2 to TRBJ1-1; D is uncertain. The CDR3 loop spans 13 amino acids. In germline, CDR1 is SNHLY, CDR2 FYNNEI. V lost 6 bases, J lost 1 base, and 9 bases lay in between. CDR3 bases: TGTGCCAGCAGGTACGAGGGGAACACTGAAGCTTTCTTT. Its translation: CASRYEGNTEAFF.

This clone turned up a few times. CDR3: CASSYGQSYEQYF. In nucleotides, the CDR3 is TGTGCCAGCAGTTACGGGCAGTCCTACGAGCAGTACTTC. The chain couples TRBV6-2 or TRBV6-3 to TRBJ2-7; D not resolved. Trimming pared 2 bases from V and 1 base from J, leaving 6 bases between. CDR1 MNHEY and CDR2 SVGEGT come from the germline V gene. The CDR3 runs 13 residues.

CDR3 amino acids: CASSPLNQGVANEKLFF. The CDR3 bases are TGTGCCAGCAGTCCCTTAAACCAGGGGGTTGCTAATGAAAAACTGTTTTTT. The V call is TRBV28, the J call TRBJ1-4; 7 nucleotides line up with TRBD1. The CDR3 is made up of 17 amino acids. The ends lost 5 bases at V and 3 bases at J; junction bases unmatched: 12. CDR1 and CDR2 from the germline V gene are MDHEN and SYDVKM. The full variable domain, its missing parts supplied by reference TRBV28 and TRBJ1-4, is DVKVTQSSRYLVKRTGEKVFLECVQDMDHENMFWYRQDPGLGLRLIYFSYDVKMKEKGDIPEGYSVSREKKERFSLILESASTNQTSMYLCASSPLNQGVANEKLFFGSGTQLSVL.

The chain employs TRBV14 and TRBJ1-2; tentatively, D is TRBD1 (5 bases). CDR1 is SGHDN and CDR2 is FVKESK in the germline V gene. This CDR3 spans 16 amino acids. V lost 3 bases and J lost 3, with 17 bases in between. CDR3 DNA: TGTGCCAGCAGCCAGCTACCAGGGTATGGATACTATGGCTACACCTTC. Protein product: CASSQLPGYGYYGYTF.

The chain uses TRBV30 and TRBJ2-1; TRBD2 is a possible D gene (5 bases). CDR1 and CDR2 from the germline V gene are GTSNPN and SVGIG (reference sequence). V was pared by 4 bases and J by 1 base, with 11 bases between. The CDR3 spans 14 residues. The CDR3 sequence: CAWKDSKSYNEQFF. CDR3 sequence (DNA): TGTGCCTGGAAGGACTCCAAGTCCTACAATGAGCAGTTCTTC.

The chain carries TRBV15 and TRBJ2-7; D gene uncertain. The CDR3 totals 15 residues. Germline CDR1 is LNHNV and CDR2 is YYDKDF (reference sequence). V lost 3 bases and J 0 bases, leaving 12 bases between the germline ends. The CDR3 sequence is CATSRGQASSYEQYF. The CDR3 DNA follows: TGTGCCACCAGCAGGGGTCAGGCCAGCTCCTACGAGCAGTACTTC.

The CDR3 bases are TGTGCCAGCAGCCAGGGACAGGGTGAAGATACGCAGTATTTT. This sequence encodes CASSQGQGEDTQYF. This chain connects TRBV5-6 to TRBJ2-3; 9 nucleotides agree with TRBD1. The V and J ends lost 4 bases and 5 bases, in that order; junction bases with no gene match: 5. This CDR3 contains 14 residues. Germline V gives CDR1 SGHDT, CDR2 YYEEEE.

Here the CDR3 reads CASRRGENYGYTF. The CDR3 DNA follows: TGTGCCTCTCGACGGGGGGAAAACTATGGCTACACCTTC. The V and J genes are TRBV6-5 and TRBJ1-2; D may be TRBD1 (5 bases). V dropped 11 bases and J dropped 2 bases, with 15 bases sitting between them. CDR3 length: 13 amino acids. Germline CDR1 is MNHEY and CDR2 is SVGAGI.

The V call is TRBV7-8, the J call TRBJ2-7; TRBD2 aligns across 7 bases. CDR1 SGHVS and CDR2 FQNEAQ come from the germline V gene. The CDR3 length is 14 residues. With V trimmed by 1 base and J by 3 bases, 3 bases remained unmatched. The CDR3 loop is CASSLGGGYYEQYF. The DNA for the CDR3 is TGTGCCAGCAGCTTAGGGGGGGGATACTACGAGCAGTACTTC. Drawing the rest from reference TRBV7-8 and TRBJ2-7, the complete variable domain is GAGVSQSPRYKVAKRGQDVALRCDPISGHVSLFWYQQALGQGPEFLTYFQNEAQLDKSGLPSDRFFAERPEGSVSTLKIQRTQQEDSAVYLCASSLGGGYYEQYFGPGTRLTVT.

V is TRBV5-5 and J is TRBJ1-6; 7 bases are shared with TRBD1. CDR1 and CDR2 from the germline V gene are SGHKS and YYEKEE (reference sequence). The CDR3 has 17 residues. The V segment lost 2 bases and the J segment 5 bases; nucleotides outside the gene matches: 10. CDR3 coding DNA: TGTGCCAGCAGCTTTAGCGCAGGGGGTATCAATAATTCACCCCTCCACTTT. As protein: CASSFSAGGINNSPLHF.

The V and J genes are TRBV9 and TRBJ1-4; 9 bases are shared with TRBD1. The CDR3 is 14 amino acids. Trimming cost V 3 bases and J 7 bases; bases outside gene matches: 4. The germline gives CDR1 SGDLS, CDR2 YYNGEE. The chain's CDR3 is CASSAGQGSEKLFF. The CDR3 bases are TGTGCCAGCAGCGCCGGACAGGGGAGTGAAAAACTGTTTTTT.

The chain combines TRBV6-5 with TRBJ2-7, with 10 positions matching TRBD2. CDR1 and CDR2 from the germline V gene are MNHEY and SVGAGI. This CDR3 has 15 amino acids. The V gene end was trimmed by 5 bases and the J gene end by 2 bases; junction bases not matched to a gene: 6. The CDR3 coding sequence is TGTGCCAGCAGTATTAGCGGGGGGCCCACCTACGAGCAGTACTTC. Translation gives CASSISGGPTYEQYF.

A word on this clone: Germline and junction disagree at one end, which may indicate a read error. The genes are TRBV7-7 and TRBJ2-3, with 9 bases matching TRBD2. This CDR3 is 15 amino acids long. CDR1 SSHAT and CDR2 FNYEAQ come from the germline V gene (reference sequence). The CDR3 bases are TGTGCTAGCAGCTTAGCTAGCGGGGTAGCAGATACGCAGTATTTT. Translated: CASSLASGVADTQYF.

The rearrangement links TRBV7-3 to TRBJ2-1; D might be TRBD1 (6 bases). There are 14 residues in the CDR3. Per the germline V gene, CDR1 is SGHTA and CDR2 is FQGTGA. V was cut by 4 bases and J by 3 bases, with 10 bases left in between. The CDR3 sequence: CASSSGTHYNEQFF. CDR3 sequence (DNA): TGTGCCAGCAGCTCCGGGACACACTACAATGAGCAGTTCTTC.

CDR3 protein: CASTEGRGVYGYTF. The DNA of the CDR3 is TGTGCCAGCACAGAGGGGAGGGGCGTCTATGGCTACACCTTC. The chain has TRBV21-1 and TRBJ1-2. TRBV21-1 is reported as a pseudogene. This CDR3 region has 14 residues.

This clone was counted once. V gene TRBV5-1 combines with J gene TRBJ1-2; no reliable D call. The V end was cut by 1 base, the J end by 6 bases, with 10 bases between. Germline CDR1 and CDR2: SGHRS and YFSETQ. The CDR3 totals 13 residues. The CDR3 sequence is CASSLTASHGYTF. The DNA of the CDR3 is TGCGCCAGCAGCTTGACAGCATCTCATGGCTACACCTTC.